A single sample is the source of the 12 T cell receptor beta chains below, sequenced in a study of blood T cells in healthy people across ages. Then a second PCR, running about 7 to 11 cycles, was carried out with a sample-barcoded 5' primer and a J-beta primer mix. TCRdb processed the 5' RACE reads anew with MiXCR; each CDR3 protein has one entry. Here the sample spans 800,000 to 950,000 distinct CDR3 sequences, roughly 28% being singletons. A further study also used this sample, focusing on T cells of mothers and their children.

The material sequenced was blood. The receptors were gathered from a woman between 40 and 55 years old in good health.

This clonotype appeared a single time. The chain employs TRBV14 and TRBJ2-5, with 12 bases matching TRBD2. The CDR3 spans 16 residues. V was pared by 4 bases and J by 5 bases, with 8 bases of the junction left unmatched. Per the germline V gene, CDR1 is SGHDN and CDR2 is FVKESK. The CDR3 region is CASSLTRLAGVETQYF. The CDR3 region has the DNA TGTGCCAGCAGCCTAACCCGACTAGCGGGGGTGGAGACCCAGTACTTC.

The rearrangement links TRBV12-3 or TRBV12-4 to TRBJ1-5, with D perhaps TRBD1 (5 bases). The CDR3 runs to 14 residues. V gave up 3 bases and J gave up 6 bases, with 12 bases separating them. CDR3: CASSFGATGQPQHF. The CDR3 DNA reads TGTGCCAGCAGTTTTGGGGCAACCGGTCAGCCCCAGCATTTT.

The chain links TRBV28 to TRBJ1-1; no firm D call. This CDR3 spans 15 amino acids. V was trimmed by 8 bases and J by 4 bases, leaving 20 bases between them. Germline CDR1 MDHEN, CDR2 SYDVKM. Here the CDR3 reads CASSPPWALGTEAFF. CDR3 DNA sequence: TGTGCCAGCTCCCCCCCTTGGGCTCTCGGCACTGAAGCTTTCTTT.

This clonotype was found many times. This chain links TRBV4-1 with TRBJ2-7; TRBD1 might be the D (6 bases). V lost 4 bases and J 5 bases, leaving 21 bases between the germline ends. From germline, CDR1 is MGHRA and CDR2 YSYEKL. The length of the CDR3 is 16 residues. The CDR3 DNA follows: TGCGCCAGCAGCCCCACCGGGCGTCTCAGGGGACACGAGCAGTACTTC. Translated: CASSPTGRLRGHEQYF.

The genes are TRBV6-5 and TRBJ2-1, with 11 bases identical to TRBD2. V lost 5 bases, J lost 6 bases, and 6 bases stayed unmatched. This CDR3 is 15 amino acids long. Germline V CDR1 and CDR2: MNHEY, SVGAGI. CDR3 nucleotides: TGTGCCAGCAGTCAAATAGCGGGGGGGCTCAATGAGCAGTTCTTC. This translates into CASSQIAGGLNEQFF.

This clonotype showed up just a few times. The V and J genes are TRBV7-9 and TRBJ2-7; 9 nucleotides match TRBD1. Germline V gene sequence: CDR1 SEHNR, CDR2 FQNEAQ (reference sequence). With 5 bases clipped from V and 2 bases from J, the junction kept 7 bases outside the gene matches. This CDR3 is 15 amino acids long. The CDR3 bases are TGTGCCAGCAGCACCTCCCGGGACAGGGCCTACGAGCAGTACTTC. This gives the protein CASSTSRDRAYEQYF.

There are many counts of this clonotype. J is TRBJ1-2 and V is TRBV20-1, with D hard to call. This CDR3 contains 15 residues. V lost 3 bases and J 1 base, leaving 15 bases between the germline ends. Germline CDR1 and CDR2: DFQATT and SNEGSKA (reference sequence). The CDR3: CSARIRLTYNYGYTF. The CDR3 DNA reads TGCAGTGCTAGGATTCGTCTAACCTATAACTATGGCTACACCTTC.

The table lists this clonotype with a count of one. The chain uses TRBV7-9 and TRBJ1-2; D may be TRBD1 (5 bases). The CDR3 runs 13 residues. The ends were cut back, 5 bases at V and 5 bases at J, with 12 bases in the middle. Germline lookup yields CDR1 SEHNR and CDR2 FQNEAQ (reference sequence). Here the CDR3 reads CASSVRQSYGYTF. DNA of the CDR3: TGTGCCAGCAGCGTGAGACAGTCTTATGGCTACACCTTC.

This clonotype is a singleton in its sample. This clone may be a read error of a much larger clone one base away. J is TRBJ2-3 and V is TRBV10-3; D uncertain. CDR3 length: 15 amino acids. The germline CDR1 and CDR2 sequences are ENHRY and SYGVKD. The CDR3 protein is CTISEEPASTDTQYF. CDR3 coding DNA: TGTACCATCAGTGAGGAACCAGCTAGCACAGATACGCAGTATTTT.

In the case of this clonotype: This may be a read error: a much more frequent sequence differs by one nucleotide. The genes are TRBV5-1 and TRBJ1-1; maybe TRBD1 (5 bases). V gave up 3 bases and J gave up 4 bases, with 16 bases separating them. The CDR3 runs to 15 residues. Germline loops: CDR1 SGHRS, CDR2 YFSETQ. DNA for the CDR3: TGCGCCAGCAGCTCGGGGGACGCGGCCTGCACTGAAGCTTTCTTT. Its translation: CASSSGDAACTEAFF.

CDR3 in DNA: TGCGCCAGCAGCCAATCCGGGACTAGTACCTCGGAGACCCAGTTCTTC. As protein: CASSQSGTSTSETQFF. The chain combines TRBV4-1 with TRBJ2-1; 8 nucleotides align to TRBD2. V was clipped by 2 bases and J by 13 bases; unmatched bases: 16. CDR1 MGHRA and CDR2 YSYEKL come from the germline V gene. This CDR3 has 16 residues.

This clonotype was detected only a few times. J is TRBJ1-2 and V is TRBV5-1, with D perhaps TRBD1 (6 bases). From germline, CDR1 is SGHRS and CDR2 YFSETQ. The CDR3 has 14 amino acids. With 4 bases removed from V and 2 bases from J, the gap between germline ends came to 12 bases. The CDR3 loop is CASSREGGNYGYTF. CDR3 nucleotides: TGCGCCAGCAGCCGGGAAGGGGGGAACTATGGCTACACCTTC.